The rows below give T cell receptor beta chains drawn from one sample of a study of T-cell memory formation after mild COVID-19. TCRdb called the 5' RACE reads again in MiXCR, with one record for every CDR3 protein. The data show 250,000 to 400,000 distinct CDR3 sequences, roughly 13% seen once. Sequenced material: PBMCs or a T cell subset sorted from them (not recorded which). Every receptor here comes from a man younger than 35 who had mild COVID-19 (a few samples of this study predate the infection). Cell type and time point are not known. Each CDR3 is given with its conserved first and last residue. D genes are given only for firm matches. Clone size is stated in some rows and not others, as once, few, many or a class when expanded.

size	V	D	J	DNA	CDR3
few	TRBV5-1	.	TRBJ1-1	TGCGCCAGCAGCACAAAGAGTCTAAACACTGAAGCTTTCTTT	CASSTKSLNTEAFF
many	TRBV5-1	.	TRBJ2-5	TGCGCCAGCAGCTTGGCCGGGGCAGGACAAGAGACCCAGTACTTC	CASSLAGAGQETQYF
few	TRBV10-3	.	TRBJ2-2	TGTGCCATCAGCGGACAGCACTCCGGGGAGCTGTTTTTT	CAISGQHSGELFF
few	TRBV10-3	.	TRBJ2-5	TGTGCCATCAGTGACGAACCCCGCCAAGAGACCCAGTACTTC	CAISDEPRQETQYF
.	TRBV20-1	TRBD2	TRBJ2-3	TGCAGTGCTAGCGCGCGGGGGTATACCGCAGATACGCAGTATTTT	CSASARGYTADTQYF
few	TRBV4-3	TRBD1	TRBJ2-1	TGCGCCAGCAGCCAGAACCCGGGACAGCTTAATGAGCAGTTCTTC	CASSQNPGQLNEQFF
few	TRBV7-6	.	TRBJ2-1	TGTGCCAGCAGCCCCCCCTTGGGGCAGGACAATGAGCAGTTCTTC	CASSPPLGQDNEQFF
few	TRBV3-1	TRBD2	TRBJ2-5	TGTGCCAGCAGCGTGGGACTAGCGGGGAGACAAGAGACCCAGTACTTC	CASSVGLAGRQETQYF
.	TRBV5-1	.	TRBJ1-3	TGCGCCAGCAGCCGCGACGGGGGAAACACCATATATTTT	CASSRDGGNTIYF
few	TRBV7-2	.	TRBJ2-5	TGTGCCAGCAGCTTGGGCGCGGGCGGATATCAAGAGACCCAGTACTTC	CASSLGAGGYQETQYF
few	TRBV19	.	TRBJ2-2	TGTGCCAGTAGTATAGTATCGAAAGCCGGGGAGCTGTTTTTT	CASSIVSKAGELFF
.	TRBV5-1	TRBD2	TRBJ2-7	TGCGCCAGCACTGCGACGGGAGGATACGAGCAGTACTTC	CASTATGGYEQYF
few	TRBV5-5	.	TRBJ1-4	TGTGCCAGCAGCTTTCTGGTATCCAAAGGGGAAAAACTGTTTTTT	CASSFLVSKGEKLFF
.	TRBV7-2	.	TRBJ1-1	TGTGCCAGCACGGAGCTCACTGAAGCTTTCTTT	CASTELTEAFF
.	TRBV30	TRBD1	TRBJ2-2	TGTGCCTGGAGCCGACAGGGGTCCGGGGAGCTGTTTTTT	CAWSRQGSGELFF
.	TRBV5-5	TRBD1	TRBJ1-5	TGTGCCAGCAGCCCTGCGGACAGGTTAGATAATCAGCCCCAGCATTTT	CASSPADRLDNQPQHF
many	TRBV7-3	.	TRBJ1-1	TGTGCCAGCAGCTTCGGACAGATCACTGAAGCTTTCTTT	CASSFGQITEAFF
.	TRBV11-1	TRBD2	TRBJ2-5	TGTGCCAGCAGCGTAGCGGGGGACCAAGAGACCCAGTACTTC	CASSVAGDQETQYF
few	TRBV7-9	.	TRBJ1-1	TGTGCCGGCAGCCGCGGACGCCTAAACACTGAAGCTTTCTTT	CAGSRGRLNTEAFF
many	TRBV7-2	TRBD2	TRBJ2-1	TGTGCCAGCAGCTTTCAGCGGGGGGACAATGAGCAGTTCTTC	CASSFQRGDNEQFF
.	TRBV5-1	.	TRBJ2-3	TGCGCCAGCGGGAAGTCTGCAGGGGCCTACACAGATACGCAGTATTTT	CASGKSAGAYTDTQYF
.	TRBV7-2	.	TRBJ1-6	TGTGCCAGCAGCTTAGTCAGGAGCCGTTCACCCCTCCACTTT	CASSLVRSRSPLHF
few	TRBV7-9	.	TRBJ2-3	TGTGCCAGCAGCATCGGGGGAGATACGCAGTATTTT	CASSIGGDTQYF
.	TRBV20-1	TRBD2	TRBJ2-3	TGCAGTGCTACAGCGTCGGGGGGAACCACAGATACGCAGTATTTT	CSATASGGTTDTQYF
few	TRBV6-2/TRBV6-3	TRBD1	TRBJ1-1	TGTGCCAGCAGTCCTACGCCAGGGGGCTCAGCTTTCTTT	CASSPTPGGSAFF
few	TRBV13	TRBD1	TRBJ2-1	TGTGCCAGCAGCCGGGGACAGGGGGCCTACAATGAGCAGTTCTTC	CASSRGQGAYNEQFF
.	TRBV2	.	TRBJ1-5	TGTGCCAGCATAAGGAACATCAATCAGCCCCAGCATTTT	CASIRNINQPQHF
few	TRBV6-5	.	TRBJ2-6	TGTGCCAGCAGCCCTTTCGGCGCTTTCTGGGCCAACGTCCTGACTTTC	CASSPFGAFWANVLTF
few	TRBV6-5	TRBD1	TRBJ2-7	TGTGCCAGCAGTTATTTCGCGGGACAGGGTTACGAGCAGTACTTC	CASSYFAGQGYEQYF
few	TRBV9	.	TRBJ2-1	TGTGCCAGCAGCGTAGACATTCGTGATGAGCAGTTCTTC	CASSVDIRDEQFF
.	TRBV4-3	.	TRBJ1-4	TGCGCCAGCAGCCAAAGGGAGGAGGCTAATGAAAAACTGTTTTTT	CASSQREEANEKLFF
.	TRBV7-9	TRBD1	TRBJ2-4	TGTGCCAGCAGTTTCGGACAGGGGGAAAACATTCAGTACTTC	CASSFGQGENIQYF
once	TRBV18	TRBD1	TRBJ2-7	TGTGCCAGCTCAGCAGCAGGGACAGGGGTCTACGAGCAGTACTTC	CASSAAGTGVYEQYF
few	TRBV2	.	TRBJ2-1	TGTGCCAGCAGTGTATGGGGGCGAAACAATGAGCAGTTCTTC	CASSVWGRNNEQFF
many	TRBV5-6	TRBD1	TRBJ1-6	TGTGCCAGCAGCTCCTGGGACAGGGGAGATTCACCCCTCCACTTT	CASSSWDRGDSPLHF
.	TRBV7-9	.	TRBJ1-1	TGTGCCAGCAGCCCCGTTGTGTCCGGCACTGAAGCTTTCTTT	CASSPVVSGTEAFF
few	TRBV18	.	TRBJ2-7	TGTGCCAGCTCACCAAATGAATGGCAGAACGAGCAGTACTTC	CASSPNEWQNEQYF
.	TRBV7-9	.	TRBJ2-1	TGTGCCAGCAGCTCCGTCGATGGGGAGCAGTTCTTC	CASSSVDGEQFF
few	TRBV4-2	.	TRBJ2-6	TGTGCCAGCAGCGAACGGTCAGGCTCTGGGGCCAACGTCCTGACTTTC	CASSERSGSGANVLTF
.	TRBV5-1	.	TRBJ1-4	TGCGCCAGCAGCTTGAGTGGCGGACTAAATGAAAAACTGTTTTTT	CASSLSGGLNEKLFF
.	TRBV7-2	TRBD2	TRBJ2-1	TGTGCCAGCAGCCCGGGACTAGCGGGGGCAGAGGGTAATGAGCAGTTCTTC	CASSPGLAGAEGNEQFF
.	TRBV4-2	TRBD1	TRBJ1-4	TGTGCCAGCAGCCAAGATCGGGGGACAGGGGATGAAAAACTGTTTTTT	CASSQDRGTGDEKLFF
.	TRBV27	.	TRBJ2-5	TGTGCCAGCAGGAAGGCCACTAGCATCACAGAGACCCAGTACTTC	CASRKATSITETQYF
.	TRBV12-3/TRBV12-4	.	TRBJ1-2	TGTGCCAGCAGTTTCTCACCTCTAGGGCAGCCTGGCTACACCTTC	CASSFSPLGQPGYTF
few	TRBV7-2	TRBD1	TRBJ2-5	TGTGCCAGCAGCTCCGGACAGGGGGCAGAGACCCAGTACTTC	CASSSGQGAETQYF
.	TRBV5-1	TRBD1	TRBJ1-1	TGCGCCAGCAGCTTTGAGTTGGGACAGCCGAACACTGAAGCTTTCTTT	CASSFELGQPNTEAFF
few	TRBV15	TRBD2	TRBJ2-1	TGTGCCACCAGCGGACCGGGACTAGCGGGGGGGGCCTACAATGAGCAGTTCTTC	CATSGPGLAGGAYNEQFF
few	TRBV5-1	.	TRBJ2-2	TGCGCCAGCAGCTTCGGGGACAACACCGGGGAGCTGTTTTTT	CASSFGDNTGELFF
many	TRBV20-1	TRBD1	TRBJ2-3	TGCAGTGCTAGAGCGACAGGGGCAAGCACAGATACGCAGTATTTT	CSARATGASTDTQYF
many	TRBV12-5	.	TRBJ1-1	TGTGCTAGTGGTTTGGGAACAGGGATCACTGAAGCTTTCTTT	CASGLGTGITEAFF
many	TRBV29-1	.	TRBJ1-2	TGCAGCGTTGAAGAACAGCCCCTGCGCTACACCTTC	CSVEEQPLRYTF